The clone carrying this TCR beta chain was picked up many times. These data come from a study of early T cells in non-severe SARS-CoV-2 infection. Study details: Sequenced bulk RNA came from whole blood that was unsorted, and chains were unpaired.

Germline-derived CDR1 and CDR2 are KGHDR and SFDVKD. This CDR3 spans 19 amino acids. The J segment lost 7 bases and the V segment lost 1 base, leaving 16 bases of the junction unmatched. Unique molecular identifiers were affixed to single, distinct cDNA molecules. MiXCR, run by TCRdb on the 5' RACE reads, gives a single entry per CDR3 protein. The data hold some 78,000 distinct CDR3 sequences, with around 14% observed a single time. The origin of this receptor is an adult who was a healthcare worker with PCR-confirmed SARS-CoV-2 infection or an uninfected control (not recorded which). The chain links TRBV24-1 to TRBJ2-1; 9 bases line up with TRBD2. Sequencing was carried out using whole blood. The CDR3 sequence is CATSDFGGRDASGINEQFF. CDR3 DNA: TGTGCCACCAGTGATTTCGGGGGGCGCGACGCTAGCGGGATTAATGAGCAGTTCTTC.